This record covers a single TCR beta chain. As yet, its antigen is unknown. The donors comprised healthy bone marrow donors. The PCR made use of 60 Vbeta and 13 Jbeta primers. Measured with immunoSEQ multiplex PCR; TCRdb has only the in-frame clones, and not every one. Of just under 65,000 clones in the sample, 80% are singletons; the top ten hold approximately 4.3%. This sample was taken from a study of cytomegalovirus exposure and HLA in healthy donors. Study-level points and caveats: Later examination showed HLA-associated TCR beta chains had greater clonal expansion than equally common others.

Germline CDR1 and CDR2: SQVTM and ANQGSEA. The CDR3 has 15 amino acids. V lost 6 bases and J lost 4; bases outside the gene matches: 11. The receptor was isolated from a woman under 40 in good health and CMV-seronegative. The gene calls are TRBV29-1 and TRBJ2-2; 7 nucleotides match TRBD1. The sample was PBMCs. CDR3 loop: CSVSGQPYATGELFF. CDR3 DNA: TGCAGCGTGTCGGGACAGCCCTACGCCACCGGGGAGCTGTTTTTT.